This T cell receptor (beta chain) was sequenced during a study of human T cells and chemical hapten exposure. About the research overall: Investigators sensitized about 2 cm by about 2 cm of upper inner arm skin with 2% DPC.

V was pared by 3 bases and J by 2 bases, with 11 bases between. This CDR3 has 14 amino acids. Time point meaning: patch test 1, 2 weeks after DPC sensitization. The sample's treatment: therapeutic diphenylcyclopropenone sensitization with weekly scalp DPC. Each CDR3 protein gets one entry after TCRdb re-called the RACE reads with MiXCR. The table has some 400,000 distinct CDR3 sequences, about 4.4% seen once. This clonotype was picked up a small number of times. The V call is TRBV12-3 or TRBV12-4, the J call TRBJ2-7; the D call may be TRBD1 or TRBD2 (5 bases each). The clonotype originates from a woman aged 45 to 65 with alopecia areata. Some clones in this sample may be carry-over from other donors' samples. Sequenced here: whole blood, sampled in connection with sensitization to the hapten diphenylcyclopropenone (DPC). The CDR3 coding sequence is TGTGCCAGCAGTTTTGGGGGAGCCACCTACGAGCAGTACTTC. As protein: CASSFGGATYEQYF.